Detailed here is one T cell receptor beta chain. This clonotype was counted a few times. Its antigen is not yet known. No base qualities exist here, and no much larger clone lies one base off it. This entry comes from a study of T cell repertoires in cytomegalovirus infection (dated by TCRdb to between 2018 and 2020). Regarding the research as a whole: Recently identified HLA-C-restricted CMV epitopes, whose presentation resists viral immunomodulation, were targeted by peptide stimulations together with well-studied HLA-B-restricted epitopes. Donor HLA type was relevant to the analysis, because carriage of CMV infection together with the matching HLA type was indicated by public TCR beta signatures.

Overall results and qualifications from the work: In the ex vivo response, HLA-C-restricted CMV-specific TCR beta clonotypes were dominant, and in two of eight donors the single most frequent clonotype came from this HLA-C-restricted group. In both this cohort and an independent cohort of several hundred donors, the cumulative frequency of public TCR beta family members distinguished carriers of CMV infection plus the relevant HLA type.

Sequenced on an Illumina HiSeq 1500. TCRdb reworked the public reads: Q25 trimming with fastp, MiXCR clone assembly, productive beta chains retained. Rows matching on CDR3 protein sequence are summarized as one entry with the most common DNA and genes. The sample data list hundreds of thousands of distinct CDR3 sequences, and around 32% of these were observed just once. 11% to 15% of the sample is in the top ten clones. The CDR1 and CDR2 encoded by the germline V gene (reference sequence) are MNHEY and SMNVEV. The CDR3 goes from the cysteine to the phenylalanine over 16 residues. CDR3 DNA only is kept here, 48 bases in frame from base 1. The junction shows trimming of 7 bases on V and 4 bases on J, and the gene matches do not reach 11 bases of it. The treatment or condition label on this specimen signifies: in vitro stimulation with specific CMV peptide epitopes to enrich CMV-specific T cells.

The chain joins TRBV27 to TRBJ2-1, and 9 junction bases match TRBD2. The source material was cultured CD8+ T cells from PBMCs, sampled from culture after CMV antigen stimulation. This clonotype was obtained from a human donor in good health (CMV status not recorded). Some clones in this sample may be carry-over from other donors' samples. This receptor carries the CDR3 CASTIAGAANYNEQFF. In nucleotide form, the sequence is TGTGCCAGCACCATAGCGGGGGCGGCTAATTACAATGAGCAGTTCTTC.